This entry is about one T cell receptor beta chain. The sample belongs to a study of blood T cell repertoires in COVID-19. Study-level background: Acute-phase and convalescent COVID-19 samples originated in the United States, Italy and Spain. T cells, B-cell-depleted T cells, or PBMCs supplied cDNA or gDNA.

Source study methods: It was from reference gene primer amplification that nucleated cell counts were estimated. Clones were read by immunoSEQ multiplex PCR, and TCRdb kept only the in-frame ones, dropping some. The D gene and trimming were derived from the DNA, and the V and J assignments and clone size from that table. The data contain 200,000 to 250,000 clones, over 60% of them singletons. This sequence originates from a woman aged 70-85 years with acute or convalescent COVID-19. Input material: peripheral blood.

The CDR3 is CASSGQGGEKLFF. The CDR3 coding sequence is TGTGCCAGTAGTGGACAGGGAGGGGAAAAACTGTTTTTT. This rearrangement joins TRBV19 to TRBJ1-4; 8 bases are a match to TRBD1. J lost 8 bases, V lost 5 bases, and 4 bases had no gene match. CDR1 and CDR2 (germline): LNHDA, SQIVND (reference sequence). The CDR3 totals 13 residues.